These 13 T cell receptor beta chains came from one sample sequenced in a study of CD8 T cells in ankylosing spondylitis. TCRdb re-called the 5' RACE reads with MiXCR, one entry per CDR3 protein. The sample lists a few hundred thousand distinct CDR3 sequences; more than 20% were seen once. Sequencing was carried out using blood, either unsorted or a sorted T cell fraction (not recorded which). The receptor set was obtained from a male donor with ankylosing spondylitis or in good health (not recorded which).

CDR3 coding DNA: TGCAGTGCCGCAGGGTCTAGGGAGACCCAGTACTTC. Its translation: CSAAGSRETQYF. The J gene is TRBJ2-5, the V gene TRBV20-1; D is perhaps TRBD1 (5 bases). V dropped 6 bases and J dropped 5 bases, with 13 bases sitting between them. The CDR3 spans 12 residues. From germline, CDR1 is DFQATT and CDR2 SNEGSKA (reference sequence).

This clonotype has a count of ten or more. The V gene is TRBV20-1, the J gene TRBJ2-5; D gene ambiguous. The length of the CDR3 is 13 residues. V gave up 0 bases and J gave up 5 bases, with 10 bases separating them. In germline, CDR1 is DFQATT, CDR2 SNEGSKA (reference sequence). The CDR3 loop reads CSARDTAVETQYF. In nucleotides, the CDR3 is TGCAGTGCTAGAGATACAGCAGTCGAGACCCAGTACTTC.

This clonotype was found many times. The gene calls are TRBV7-4 and TRBJ2-5, with 10 bases aligning to TRBD1. With V trimmed by 0 bases and J by 2 bases, 9 bases remained unmatched. The CDR3 sequence is 18 residues long. The V gene's germline CDR1 is SGHVT and CDR2 SQSDAQ. CDR3 DNA sequence: TGTGCCAGCAGCTTAGCGCGTCCTGGGACAGGGGAGCAAGAGACCCAGTACTTC. It specifies CASSLARPGTGEQETQYF. Supplemented by reference TRBV7-4 and TRBJ2-5, the full variable domain reads GAGVSQSPRYKVAKRGRDVALRCDSISGHVTLYWYRQTLGQGSEVLTYSQSDAQRDKSGRPSGRFSAERPERSVSTLKIQRTEQGDSAVYLCASSLARPGTGEQETQYFGPGTRLLVL.

This chain uses TRBV12-3 or TRBV12-4 with TRBJ1-2; D not resolved. The CDR3 spans 13 residues. Between the trimmed V and J ends, which lost 2 bases and 2 bases, there was a span of 6 bases. CDR3 DNA sequence: TGTGCCAGCAGTTTAAACGGAAACTATGGCTACACCTTC. Protein product: CASSLNGNYGYTF.

V is TRBV12-3 or TRBV12-4 and J is TRBJ2-3; D remains unclear. The CDR3 loop spans 11 amino acids. The ends were cut back, 4 bases at V and 8 bases at J, with 7 bases in the middle. DNA of the CDR3: TGTGCCAGCAGTTCTGGAGTTACGCAGTATTTT. It yields the protein CASSSGVTQYF.

The chain uses TRBV20-1 and TRBJ1-2; D remains unclear. V was clipped by 5 bases and J by 1 base, with 8 bases between them. Germline CDR1 is DFQATT and CDR2 is SNEGSKA (reference sequence). The CDR3 totals 12 residues. The CDR3, as DNA: TGCAGTGCTCCGACTGATAACTATGGCTACACCTTC. Protein sequence: CSAPTDNYGYTF.

This chain links TRBV12-3 or TRBV12-4 with TRBJ2-2; D uncertain. The CDR3 sequence is 16 residues long. V lost 7 bases and J lost 0, with 15 bases in between. The CDR3 DNA sequence: TGTGCCAGCATTCGCACACTCCAGGCGAACACCGGGGAGCTGTTTTTT. Its translation: CASIRTLQANTGELFF.

This sequence joins TRBV7-2 and TRBJ2-3; D may be TRBD2 (6 bases). Trimming cost V 4 bases and J 4 bases, with 12 bases left between them. Germline V gene sequence: CDR1 SGHTA, CDR2 FQGNSA. This CDR3 spans 14 amino acids. Here the CDR3 reads CASSWAGGADTQYF. The CDR3 region has the DNA TGTGCCAGCAGCTGGGCTGGCGGGGCAGATACGCAGTATTTT.

This clonotype was seen only a few times. The V and J genes are TRBV6-1 and TRBJ1-1; D perhaps matches TRBD1 (6 bases). Germline assignment: CDR1 MNHNS and CDR2 SASEGT. V lost 6 bases and J 3 bases, leaving 14 bases between the germline ends. This CDR3 contains 14 residues. Here the CDR3 reads CASSRGRGDTEAFF. CDR3 DNA sequence: TGTGCCAGCAGCCGTGGTAGGGGGGACACTGAAGCTTTCTTT.

This clonotype was observed at least ten times. The chain has TRBV6-1 and TRBJ2-5, with D possibly being TRBD1 (6 bases). Looked up from germline, CDR1 is MNHNS and CDR2 is SASEGT. V was shortened by 4 bases and J by 7 bases, with 16 bases between the two germline ends. This CDR3 is built from 14 residues. CDR3 sequence (DNA): TGTGCCAGCAGTGCCAGGACAGCTGCTGGGACCCAGTACTTC. Protein product: CASSARTAAGTQYF.

This clonotype came up a few times. The rearrangement links TRBV5-4 to TRBJ2-5, with TRBD2 identical over 8 bases. From germline, CDR1 is SGHNT and CDR2 YYREEE (reference sequence). After removal of 3 bases from V and 5 bases from J, the junction contained 9 bases not matched to a gene. The CDR3 sequence is 15 residues long. Here the CDR3 DNA reads TGTGCCAGCAGCTCATTCACGGGGGGGCTTGAGACCCAGTACTTC. It yields the protein CASSSFTGGLETQYF.

This clonotype was seen ten or more times. The chain is built from TRBV5-1 and TRBJ2-1, with a weak D call TRBD2 (5 bases). The ends were cut back, 0 bases at V and 0 bases at J, with 7 bases in the middle. The V gene's germline CDR1 is SGHRS and CDR2 YFSETQ. The CDR3 contains 15 residues. The CDR3 is CASSLVGDSYNEQFF. In DNA, the CDR3 is TGCGCCAGCAGCTTGGTCGGGGACTCCTACAATGAGCAGTTCTTC.

This clonotype occurred a few times. The rearrangement joins TRBV12-3 or TRBV12-4 to TRBJ2-3, with 12 bases lining up with TRBD2. CDR3 length: 18 residues. With 3 bases clipped from V and 4 bases from J, the junction kept 11 bases outside the gene matches. CDR3 loop: CASSFPSSSGGAADTQYF. CDR3 DNA: TGTGCCAGCAGTTTTCCCTCCTCTAGCGGGGGGGCCGCAGATACGCAGTATTTT.